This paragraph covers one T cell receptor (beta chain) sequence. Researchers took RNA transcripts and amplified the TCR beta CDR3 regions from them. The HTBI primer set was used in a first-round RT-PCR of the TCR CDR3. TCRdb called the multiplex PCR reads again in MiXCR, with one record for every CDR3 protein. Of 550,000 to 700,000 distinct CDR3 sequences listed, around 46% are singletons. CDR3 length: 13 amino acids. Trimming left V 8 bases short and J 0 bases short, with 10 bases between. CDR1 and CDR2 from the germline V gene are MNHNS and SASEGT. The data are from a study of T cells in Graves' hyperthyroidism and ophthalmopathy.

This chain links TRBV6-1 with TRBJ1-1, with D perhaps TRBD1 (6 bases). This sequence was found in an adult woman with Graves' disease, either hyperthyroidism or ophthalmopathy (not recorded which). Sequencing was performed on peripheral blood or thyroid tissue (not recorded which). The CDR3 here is CASGTSMNTEAFF. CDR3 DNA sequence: TGTGCCAGCGGGACAAGCATGAACACTGAAGCTTTCTTT.